The source of this TCR beta chain is a study of T cells of healthy individuals. There are many counts of this clonotype. TCRdb independently ran MiXCR on the 5' RACE reads; one entry per CDR3 protein. The sample has around 63,000 distinct CDR3 sequences, 15% to 20% seen once. CDR1 DFQATT and CDR2 SNEGSKA come from the germline V gene (reference sequence). This CDR3 is built from 13 residues. Trimming pared 4 bases from V and 0 bases from J, leaving 9 bases between. This sequence originates from a human donor in good health. The J gene is TRBJ1-1, the V gene TRBV20-1; D not resolved. Here the CDR3 DNA reads TGCAGTGCTATCGAGACATTGAACACTGAAGCTTTCTTT. Residues: CSAIETLNTEAFF.